Listed below are T cell receptor beta chains from one sample, sequenced in a study of long-term antiretroviral therapy in people with HIV. TCRdb's table, derived via immunoSEQ multiplex PCR, lists solely in-frame clones and lacks some. This sample yields 25,000 to 30,000 clones, of which approximately 91% are seen a single time; around 4.2% belongs to the top ten. The sequenced sample was unsorted PBMCs, obtained 3.1 years after starting antiretroviral therapy. The receptors come from a man aged 18 to 29 with HIV. Both conserved end residues are part of each CDR3. D genes are given only for firm matches. The listing skips clone size in some rows; elsewhere it reads once, few, many or a size class.

>TRBJ2-7|.|.|TRBV6-5
TGTGCCAGCAGCCAAACGTTCGGGGCCTACGAGCAGTACTTC
CASSQTFGAYEQYF
>TRBJ1-1|.|.|TRBV5-1
TGCGCCAGCAGCGGGGGACCGATGAACACTGAAGCTTTCTTT
CASSGGPMNTEAFF
>TRBJ1-5|.|.|TRBV6-1
TGTGCCAGCAGTGAAGGTGGCTGGGGGAGCAATCAGCCCCAGCATTTT
CASSEGGWGSNQPQHF
>TRBJ1-3|.|.|TRBV25-1
TGTGCCAGCAGTGGAATTAGGGACGGGATGATTGGAAACACCATATATTTT
CASSGIRDGMIGNTIYF
>TRBJ2-7|TRBD2|.|TRBV7-2
TGTGCCAGCAGCTCTAGCGGCGACTCCTACGAGCAGTACTTC
CASSSSGDSYEQYF
>TRBJ2-1|.|.|TRBV9
TGTGCCAGCAGCGTAGACCTAAGCTCCTACAATGAGCAGTTCTTC
CASSVDLSSYNEQFF
>TRBJ2-3|.|.|TRBV29-1
TGCAGCGTCCCCCCCCGGGAACGAAGCACAGATACGCAGTATTTT
CSVPPRERSTDTQYF
>TRBJ2-7|.|.|TRBV29-1
TGCAGCGTTGGGATGAGGGATCCCGAGCAGTACTTC
CSVGMRDPEQYF
>TRBJ2-3|TRBD2|.|TRBV10-3
TGTGCCACCAGGACTAGCGGGGGGCCCCCAGATACGCAGTATTTT
CATRTSGGPPDTQYF
>TRBJ2-2|TRBD2|.|TRBV10-2
TGCGCCAGCACCGAGCGGGAGTTGGCCGGGGAGCTGTTTTTT
CASTERELAGELFF
>TRBJ2-7|.|.|TRBV18
TGTGCCAGCTCACCTCCCCCCGGGGCCTACGAGCAGTACTTC
CASSPPPGAYEQYF
>TRBJ1-1|.|once|TRBV11-1
TGTGCCAGCAGCTTGGGGGGAAAGGGAGCTTTCTTT
CASSLGGKGAFF
>TRBJ2-1|.|.|TRBV7-7
TGTGCTAGCAGCTTAGGCAGGAGGGGGATCGATGAGCAGTTCTTC
CASSLGRRGIDEQFF
>TRBJ1-2|TRBD1|.|TRBV19
TGTGCCACGGGACAGCTCTCCAACTATGGCTACACCTTC
CATGQLSNYGYTF
>TRBJ2-7|.|.|TRBV6-6
TGTGCCAGCCGGGGCGCAACTTCTTACGAGCAGTACTTC
CASRGATSYEQYF
>TRBJ1-2|.|.|TRBV13
TGTGCCAGCACCCCGTACTTAGATGACTATGGCTACACCTTC
CASTPYLDDYGYTF
>TRBJ1-5|.|.|TRBV6-5
TGTGCCAGCAAGCGGGATGGCAATCAGCCCCAGCATTTT
CASKRDGNQPQHF
>TRBJ2-3|TRBD2|.|TRBV7-9
TGTGCCAGCAGCACATCCGCGACTAGCGGGGGGCCCGATACGCAGTATTTT
CASSTSATSGGPDTQYF
>TRBJ1-2|TRBD1|.|TRBV29-1
TGCAGCGTTAGGGGGACAGGGTTAACCTCTAACTATGGCTACACCTTC
CSVRGTGLTSNYGYTF
>TRBJ1-4|.|few|TRBV7-9
TGTGCCAGCGGGGGGCGTAACGATGAAAAACTGTTTTTT
CASGGRNDEKLFF
>TRBJ1-2|TRBD1|.|TRBV11-2
TGTGCCAGCAGCTTAGGAAGAACAGGGGGACCTGCGGGCTACACCTTC
CASSLGRTGGPAGYTF
>TRBJ1-5|.|.|TRBV7-2
TGTGCCAGCAGCTTAGAAGGTCCTGGCGGAGGCAATCAGCCCCAGCATTTT
CASSLEGPGGGNQPQHF
>TRBJ1-1|.|.|TRBV29-1
TGCAGCGTTGAAGCCTGGGGAGATTCTGAAGCTTTCTTT
CSVEAWGDSEAFF